This note documents a single TCR beta chain sequence. The antigen remains unidentified. Time point indicated: pretreatment peripheral blood. Produced via immunoSEQ multiplex PCR; TCRdb's table is partial and in-frame only. The sample carries about 51,000 clones, around 83% recorded once. This sample is part of a study of PD-L1 blockade in urothelial cancer. Regarding the study as a whole: More expansion of tumor-associated blood clones, seen at 3 weeks, marked durable-benefit patients.

This CDR3 region has 12 residues. The germline V gene encodes CDR1 SNHLY and CDR2 FYNNEI. Trimming cost V 5 bases and J 11 bases, with 15 bases left between them. The receptor was derived from a man between 60 and 75 years old with urothelial cancer. V is TRBV2 and J is TRBJ1-1, with D unresolved. The material sequenced was PBMCs, taken around atezolizumab (anti-PD-L1) treatment. CDR3 sequence (DNA): TGTGCCAGCAGTCCCATTAGTACCGAGGCTTTCTTT. This encodes CASSPISTEAFF.